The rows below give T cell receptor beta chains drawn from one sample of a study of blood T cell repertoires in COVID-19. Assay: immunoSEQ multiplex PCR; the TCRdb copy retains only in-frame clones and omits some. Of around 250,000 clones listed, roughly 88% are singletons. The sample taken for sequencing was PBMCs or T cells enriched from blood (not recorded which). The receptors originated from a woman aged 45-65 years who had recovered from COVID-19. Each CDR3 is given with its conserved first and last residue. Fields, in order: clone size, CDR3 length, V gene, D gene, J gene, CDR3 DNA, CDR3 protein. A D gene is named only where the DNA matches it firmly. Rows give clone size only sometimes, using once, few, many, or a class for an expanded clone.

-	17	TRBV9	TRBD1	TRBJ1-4	TGTGCCAGCAGCCCGTCAATGGACAGGGGTTTTGGGGAAAAACTGTTTTTT	CASSPSMDRGFGEKLFF
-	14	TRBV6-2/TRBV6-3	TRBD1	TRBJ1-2	TGTGCCAGCAGTTCCCTTGGACAGGGGGATGGCTACACCTTC	CASSSLGQGDGYTF
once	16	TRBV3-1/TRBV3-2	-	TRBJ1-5	TGTGCCAGCAGCCAAGGGCTTCGGACAGAAAATCAGCCCCAGCATTTT	CASSQGLRTENQPQHF
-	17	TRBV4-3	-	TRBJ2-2	TGCGCCAGCAGCCAAGTCCCCTGGACAGCGAACACCGGGGAGCTGTTTTTT	CASSQVPWTANTGELFF
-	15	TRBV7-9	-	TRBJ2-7	TGTGCCAGCAGCTTCTCCGGGACAAAGTCCTACGAGCAGTACTTC	CASSFSGTKSYEQYF
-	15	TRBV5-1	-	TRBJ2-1	TGCGCCAGCAGCTTGGAGGGCGGGCCTTACAATGAGCAGTTCTTC	CASSLEGGPYNEQFF
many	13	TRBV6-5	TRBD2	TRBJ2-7	TGTGCCAGCAGGAAGCGGGAGGGCTACGAGCAGTACTTC	CASRKREGYEQYF
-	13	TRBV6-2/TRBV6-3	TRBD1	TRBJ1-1	TGTGCCAGCAGTACCGACAGGGGTCGTTCGGCTTTCTTT	CASSTDRGRSAFF
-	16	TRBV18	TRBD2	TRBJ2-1	TGTGCCAGCTCACCACCGGCGGGAGTTGGAATGGGCGAGCAGTTCTTC	CASSPPAGVGMGEQFF
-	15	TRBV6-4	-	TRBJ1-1	TGTGCCAGCATTCACTTGGTGGATCAGGGGACTGAAGCTTTCTTT	CASIHLVDQGTEAFF
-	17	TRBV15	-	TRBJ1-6	TGTGCCACCAGCAGAGATCCGGGGCGGGGTACCGGTTCACCCCTCCACTTT	CATSRDPGRGTGSPLHF
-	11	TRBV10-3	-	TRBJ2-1	TGTGCCATCGGTTGGGGCGCAGAGCAGTTCTTC	CAIGWGAEQFF
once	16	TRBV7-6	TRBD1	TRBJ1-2	TGTGCCAGCAGCTTAGGTGGCCGGGGACAGACGAGGGGTCACACCTTC	CASSLGGRGQTRGHTF
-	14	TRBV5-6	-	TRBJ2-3	TGTGCCAGCAGCTTGGCAGGGAACACAGATACGCAGTATTTT	CASSLAGNTDTQYF
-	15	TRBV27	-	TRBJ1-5	TGTGCCAGCAGTTTATCAGGGGTGAGCAATCAGCCCCAGCATTTT	CASSLSGVSNQPQHF
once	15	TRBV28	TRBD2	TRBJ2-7	TGTGCCAGCAGGCTCTACAGCGGGAGGTTCGACGAGCAGTACTTC	CASRLYSGRFDEQYF
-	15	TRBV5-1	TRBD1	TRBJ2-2	TGCGCCAGCAGCCGTCGGACAGGGACGTACGGGGAGCTGTTTTTT	CASSRRTGTYGELFF
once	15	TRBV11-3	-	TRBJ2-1	TGTGCCAGCAGCTTAGTTCACACAAACTACAATGAGCAGTTCTTC	CASSLVHTNYNEQFF
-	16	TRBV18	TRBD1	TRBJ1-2	TGTGCCAGCTCACGTTTTGAGACAGGGATTTTCAATGGCTACACCTTC	CASSRFETGIFNGYTF
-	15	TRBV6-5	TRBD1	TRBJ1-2	TGTGCCAGCATGAACGGGGGACAGGGGAGCTATGGCTACACCTTC	CASMNGGQGSYGYTF
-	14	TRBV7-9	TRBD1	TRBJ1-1	TGTGCCAGCAGCAACTATAACAGGGGGACTGAAGCTTTCTTT	CASSNYNRGTEAFF
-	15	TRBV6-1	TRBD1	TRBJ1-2	TGTGCCAGCAGTGAAGGGACAGGGGAGAACTATGGCTACACCTTC	CASSEGTGENYGYTF
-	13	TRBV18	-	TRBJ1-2	TGTGCCAGCTCACCACCATTAGACAGCGGCTACACCTTC	CASSPPLDSGYTF
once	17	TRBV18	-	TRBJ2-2	TGTGCCAGCTCACCACTATCGACTATTGCGAACACCGGGGAGCTGTTTTTT	CASSPLSTIANTGELFF
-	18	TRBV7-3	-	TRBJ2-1	TGTGCCAGCAGCTTATTCCCTCAGGGGGGAACAATGGTGGGTGAGCAGTTCTTC	CASSLFPQGGTMVGEQFF
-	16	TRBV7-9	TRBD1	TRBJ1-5	TGTGCCAGCAGCGAACAGGGGCGAGGGGTCAATCAGCCCCAGCATTTT	CASSEQGRGVNQPQHF
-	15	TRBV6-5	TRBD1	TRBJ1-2	TGTGCCAGCAGACAGGGGGCAGGATTCAGGTATGGCTACACCTTC	CASRQGAGFRYGYTF
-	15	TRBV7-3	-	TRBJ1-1	TGTGCCAGCAGCTTATTCTTGGGGGCGAGGACTGAAGCTTTCTTT	CASSLFLGARTEAFF
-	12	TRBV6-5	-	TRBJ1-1	TGTGCCAGCCGAGGAAAGAACACTGAAGCTTTCTTT	CASRGKNTEAFF
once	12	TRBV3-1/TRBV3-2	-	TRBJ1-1	TGTGCCAGCAGCCAACTACCGGGAAAAGCTTTCTTT	CASSQLPGKAFF
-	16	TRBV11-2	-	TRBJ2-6	TGTGCCAGCAGCTTGGGCAGGGGATCTGGGGCCAACGTCCTGACTTTC	CASSLGRGSGANVLTF
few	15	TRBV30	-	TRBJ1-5	TGTGCCTGGAGCGACGGGACACATAGCAATCAGCCCCAGCATTTT	CAWSDGTHSNQPQHF
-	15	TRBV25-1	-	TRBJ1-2	TGTGCCAGCAGTGAGCCAAGGTTGGGGGCAGGGGGCTACACCTTC	CASSEPRLGAGGYTF
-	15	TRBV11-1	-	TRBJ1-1	TGTGCCAGCAGCTTAACGGGTTGGCAAAACACTGAAGCTTTCTTT	CASSLTGWQNTEAFF
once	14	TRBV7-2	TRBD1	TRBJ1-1	TGTGCCAGCAGCCCACAGGGGGCGCCCACTGAAGCTTTCTTT	CASSPQGAPTEAFF
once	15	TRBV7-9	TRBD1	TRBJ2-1	TGTGCCAGCAGCCGAGACAGGGGGCTATGGTATGAGCAGTTCTTC	CASSRDRGLWYEQFF
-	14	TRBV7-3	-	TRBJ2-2	TGTGCCAGCAGTACGAGTCGGGACACCGGGGAGCTGTTTTTT	CASSTSRDTGELFF
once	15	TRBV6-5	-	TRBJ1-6	TGTGCCAGCAGTTACCGAGGGGGTAGAAATTCACCCCTCCACTTT	CASSYRGGRNSPLHF
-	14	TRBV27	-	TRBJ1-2	TGTGCCAGCAGTTTCTCGGGAGGCGACTATGGCTACACCTTC	CASSFSGGDYGYTF
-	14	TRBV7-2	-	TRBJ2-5	TGTGCCAGCAGCTACCAAACAGGGCTAGCGACCCAGTACTTC	CASSYQTGLATQYF